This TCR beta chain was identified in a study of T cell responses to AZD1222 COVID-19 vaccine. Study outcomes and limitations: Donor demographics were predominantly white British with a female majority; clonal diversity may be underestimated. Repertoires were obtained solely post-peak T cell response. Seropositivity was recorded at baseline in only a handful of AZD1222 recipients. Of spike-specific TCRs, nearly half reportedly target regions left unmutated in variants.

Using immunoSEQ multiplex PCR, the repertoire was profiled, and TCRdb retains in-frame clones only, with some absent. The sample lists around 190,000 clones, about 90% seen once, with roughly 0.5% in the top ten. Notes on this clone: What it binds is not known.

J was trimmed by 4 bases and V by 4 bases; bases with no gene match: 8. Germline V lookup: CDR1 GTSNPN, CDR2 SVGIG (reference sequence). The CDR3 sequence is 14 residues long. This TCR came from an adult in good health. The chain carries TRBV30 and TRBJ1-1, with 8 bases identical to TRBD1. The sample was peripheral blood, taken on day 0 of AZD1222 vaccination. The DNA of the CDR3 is TGTGCCTGGACAGGGGGCCACAGGGCCACTGAAGCTTTCTTT. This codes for CAWTGGHRATEAFF.